These 6 T cell receptor beta chains came from one sample sequenced in a study of control samples from healthy donors and cancer patients. Profiled with immunoSEQ multiplex PCR; TCRdb holds only in-frame clones, not every one. The table lists about 140,000 clones, under 95% of them singletons. The sample comprised blood. These receptors all come from a man in his late teens or twenties in good health.

V is TRBV6-5 and J is TRBJ1-1; 7 positions match TRBD1. Germline V gene lookup returns CDR1 MNHEY and CDR2 SVGAGI. The trim removed 5 bases at V and 0 bases at J, leaving 3 bases unmatched. The CDR3 spans 14 residues. The CDR3 DNA reads as TGTGCCAGCAGTCGACAGGGTCTGAACACTGAAGCTTTCTTT. Protein sequence: CASSRQGLNTEAFF.

CDR3 nucleotides: TGTGCCAGCTCACCGCCCCCAGCGGGGGCCCACTACGAGCAGTACTTC. It codes for CASSPPPAGAHYEQYF. J is TRBJ2-7 and V is TRBV18, with 8 bases lining up with TRBD2. Unmatched junction bases numbered 10, after V lost 3 bases and J lost 3 bases. Germline V lookup: CDR1 KGHSH, CDR2 LQKENI. The CDR3 runs to 16 residues.

V and J are TRBV10-2 and TRBJ2-3; TRBD2 matches at 12 bases. CDR1 and CDR2 (germline): WSHSY, SAAADI. The ends lost 6 bases at V and 2 bases at J; junction bases unmatched: 6. The CDR3 length is 16 residues. CDR3 sequence (DNA): TGCGCCAGCAGCGAAGGGACTAGCGGGCCCACAGATACGCAGTATTTT. This encodes CASSEGTSGPTDTQYF.

The chain combines TRBV3-1 (or the pseudogene TRBV3-2) with TRBJ2-6; unclear D gene. V lost 0 bases and J 0 bases, leaving 6 bases between the germline ends. The CDR3 extends over 16 amino acids. Germline V gene data show CDR1 as LGHDT and CDR2 as YNNKEL (reference sequence). The CDR3 DNA reads as TGTGCCAGCAGCCAAGATCCACCCTCTGGGGCCAACGTCCTGACTTTC. This codes for CASSQDPPSGANVLTF.

The chain joins TRBV7-2 to TRBJ2-7; 7 nucleotides match TRBD1. V shed 6 bases and J 6 bases; nucleotides not matched to a gene: 2. Germline V lookup: CDR1 SGHTA, CDR2 FQGNSA. The CDR3 extends over 11 amino acids. The chain's CDR3 is CASRDRIEQYF. The CDR3, as DNA: TGTGCCAGCAGGGACAGGATCGAGCAGTACTTC.

The CDR3 nucleotides read TGTGCCAGCAAATCAGGACATGCCTCTGAAAAACTGTTTTTT. It codes for CASKSGHASEKLFF. This chain joins TRBV28 and TRBJ1-4, with D possibly being TRBD1 (5 bases). CDR3 length equals 14 residues. V dropped 7 bases and J dropped 7 bases, with 16 bases sitting between them. CDR1 and CDR2 from the germline V gene are MDHEN and SYDVKM.